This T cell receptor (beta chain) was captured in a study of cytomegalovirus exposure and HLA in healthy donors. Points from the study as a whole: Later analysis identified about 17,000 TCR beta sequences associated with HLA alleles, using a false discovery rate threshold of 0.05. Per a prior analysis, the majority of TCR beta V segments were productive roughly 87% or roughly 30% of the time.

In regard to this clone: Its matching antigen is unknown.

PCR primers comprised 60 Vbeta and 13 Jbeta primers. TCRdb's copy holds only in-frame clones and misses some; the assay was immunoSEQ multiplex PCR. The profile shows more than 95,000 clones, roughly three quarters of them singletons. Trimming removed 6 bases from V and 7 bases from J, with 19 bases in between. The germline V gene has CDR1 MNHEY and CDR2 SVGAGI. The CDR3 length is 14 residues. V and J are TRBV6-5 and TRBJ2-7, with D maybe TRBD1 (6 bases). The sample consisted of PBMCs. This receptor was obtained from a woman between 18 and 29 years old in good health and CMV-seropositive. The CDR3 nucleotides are TGTGCCAGCAGCGGACAGACCGGGGATCAAGAGCAGTACTTC. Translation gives CASSGQTGDQEQYF.